This T cell receptor beta chain was observed in a study of cytomegalovirus exposure and HLA in healthy donors (dated by TCRdb to about 2017). Describing the broader study: In an earlier analysis of 587 of the donors, 250 to 350 Gb of sequence data and 120 million or so unique TCR beta sequences from some 170 million T cells were reported. Of the roughly 400 genotyped donors, 65% to 90% fell in the genetic ancestry cluster associated with self-reported Caucasian donors. An early release that covered about 640 HLA-typed donors contained around 300 gigabases of sequencing data and about 84 million unique TCR sequences. Class I and class II HLA loci were covered by the typing at four-digit resolution. Donor age, sex, ethnicity and CMV serostatus were compiled alongside the repertoire data. The study profiled the T cell repertoires of hundreds of subjects by immunosequencing and related them to cytomegalovirus serostatus. Because of strong linkage in the cohort, 5 or 6 DR-DQ haplotypes were treated as single units for association and clustering. All discovery cohort repertoires had been generated on a single sequencing platform. In the later analysis, no new phenotypic data were used to find candidate immune exposures; instead, reliance was placed on TCR beta sequences and their occurrence across donors. Along with the roughly 670-subject first cohort, a separate validation cohort of over 90 different subjects was used. Typing coverage differed by locus: A, B, C, DRB1 and DQB1 were typed in about 629-630 donors, DQA1 in about 550, DPA1 in 606, and DPB1 in just under 490. To predict cytomegalovirus infection status, the study brought together high-throughput TCR immunosequencing, statistical association of individual TCRs with disease status, and machine learning. A later genetic analysis took genome-wide SNP genotypes for about 55% of the roughly 670 donors and used that subset as a discovery cohort. The study was designed to test whether signatures of past pathogen exposure could be identified by cataloging public T cell receptors. A later analysis re-analyzed previously published TCR beta repertoires from 666 donors and added high-resolution HLA genotyping to study TCR occurrence patterns. An earlier analysis of nearly 600 of the donors applied high-throughput TCR beta sequencing to assess whether each TCR beta V gene segment acted as functional or pseudogenic. Across some 400 genotyped donors of the cohort, an average of roughly 250,000 unique TCR beta nucleotide sequences per donor were sequenced, and around 20% of those sequences were non-productive.

CDR1 MDHEN and CDR2 SYDVKM were looked up in the germline V gene. V is cut by 5 bases and J by 0 bases, and the space between the germline ends is 8 bases. Including cysteine and phenylalanine, the CDR3 has 14 amino acids. CDR3 DNA is the only sequence kept; it has 42 bases, read in frame from the first base. The library was generated by the immunoSEQ multiplex PCR assay. The multiplex PCR relied on a mix of 60 forward primers for TCR Vbeta segments and 13 reverse primers for TCR Jbeta segments. Amplification of the CDR3 region of rearranged TCR beta genes was performed with a multiplex PCR assay on genomic DNA. On the Illumina HiSeq System, the amplified TCR beta libraries were sequenced as 87-base-pair reads. On the study's bioinformatics: Across the 700 or so repertoires, a later analysis counted some 80 million unique TCR beta chains, some 11 million of which were shared by at least two donors. A nearest-neighbor algorithm error-corrected the raw reads and collapsed the reads into unique sequences, merging closely related sequences to remove PCR and sequencing errors. Alignment of CDR3 sequences to IMGT reference sequences was used to assign V, D and J gene segments. For a sequence to be retained, a match of at least six nucleotides to both a V gene segment and a J gene segment was required. A rearrangement was called productive if the CDR3 had no stop codons and remained in frame with V and J, and every other rearrangement was called non-productive. Following IMGT convention, CDR3 was defined as the stretch from the second conserved V-encoded cysteine to the conserved J-encoded phenylalanine. The earlier analysis of fewer than 700 of the donors excluded sequences that lacked an unambiguous match to a single V gene segment. In an earlier analysis of several hundred of the donors, V segments were called functional above 56.7% productive rearrangements and were called segregating when the between-donor standard deviation exceeded 5%. A statistical classification framework was developed to diagnose cytomegalovirus status using the catalog of TCR beta chain sequences. In a later analysis, V and J genes were assigned by comparing TCR nucleotide sequences against IMGT/GENE-DB human TR gene sequences. A later analysis assigned CDR3 sequences and most-parsimonious VDJ recombination scenarios with the TCRdist pipeline. In a later analysis, every TCR beta chain was defined by the combination of its CDR3 amino acid sequence and its V-gene family, and reads without a unique V-gene family were dropped. To address suspected cross-contamination and a sequencing artifact, a later analysis removed roughly 580 highly shared, low-generation-probability nucleotide sequences. In a later analysis, a clonal expansion index was calculated for each public chain from normalized within-repertoire ranks of inferred template counts. A later analysis computed generation probabilities with a VDJ recombination model fitted to out-of-frame rearrangements, and checked the results against IGoR. Hypergeometric tests were used in a later analysis to score TCR-TCR, TCR-HLA and TCR-CMV co-occurrence, with a repertoire-size bias correction applied to the TCR pairs. A later analysis estimated false discovery rates by permuting HLA or CMV assignments 20 times. In a later analysis, co-occurring TCRs were grouped with DBSCAN, and TCRdist sequence similarity was added when clustering was performed within HLA-allele-positive subsets. For co-occurrence clustering, repertoires with fewer than 30,000 or more than 120,000 public chains were excluded, along with about five repertoires with anomalous nucleotide sharing. Imported from immuneACCESS, the table was reduced by TCRdb to in-frame sequences with V and J called. These copies leave out some clones; in studies compared against another copy, an unresolved V gene accounts for under half, and the cause of the remainder is not known. V and J calls and clone size follow that table, whereas D and trimming were derived from the DNA. The sample includes 60,000 or so clones, with around 80% observed a single time. The ten top clones hold less than 25% of the sample.

Here is what the overall study found, with its caveats: A later analysis found that most CMV-associated TCR beta chains appeared HLA-restricted, with HLA associations seemingly driven largely by CMV exposure. The classifier was reported to diagnose cytomegalovirus status with high specificity and sensitivity in both the original and validation cohorts. Strong co-occurrence of HLA alleles, especially DR and DQ, made assigning TCR associations to individual alleles difficult. In a later analysis, HLA-associated TCR beta chains showed more clonal expansion and lower generation probabilities than non-associated chains that were equally common. A later analysis found that TCR association rates varied across HLA loci, with DRB1 alleles showing the most associated TCRs and HLA-C alleles the fewest. The 87-base-pair reads could not distinguish some IMGT-functional V segments, including TRBV6-2 and TRBV6-3, so those segments were excluded. Correlated functional status among segregating V segments might be attributable to linkage disequilibrium, but an unknown experimental factor could not be ruled out. According to a later genetic analysis, donors in an Asian-associated ancestry cluster had fewer N-insertions in productive TCRs than the approximately 690-donor mean. V-gene and J-gene trimming of TCR beta chains was associated with a missense DCLRE1C variant in a later genetic analysis, and the association was replicated in an independent cohort. Several of the top co-occurrence clusters appeared to be linked to parvovirus B19, influenza, CMV and Epstein-Barr virus, according to a later analysis. Immune exposure information for the cohort was limited to CMV serostatus. At a false discovery rate of 0.05, a later analysis linked 15,000 to 20,000 TCR beta sequences to specific HLA alleles. In vitro tests confirmed that a few of the cytomegalovirus-associated TCR beta chains recognize cytomegalovirus antigens. A cluster of highly shared sequence variants was judged likely to represent a technical artifact of the sequencing pipeline. In the study, approximately 160 TCR beta chains were listed as associated with cytomegalovirus. Sequencing depth was assumed to be roughly uniform across donors in the presence/absence analyses, though that assumption may not hold. The authors suggested that the approach could potentially be extended to other disease states and immunological phenotypes. This cohort had only TCR beta chains sequenced, and the lack of alpha or paired-chain data limited which features could be detected. Because counts were too low, 15 to 20 rarely observed V segments, including chromosome 9 orphons, were left out of the earlier analysis of about 500 of the donors. Because HLA typing was missing for some donors at each locus, association tests included only the typed subset. Broadly in line with IMGT annotations, most TCR beta V segments showed up in productive rearrangements about 87% or about 30% of the time in an earlier analysis of approximately 600 of the donors. A further reported finding was that TCR beta sequences accurately predicted the HLA-A and HLA-B alleles for most subjects in the first cohort. Most TCR sequences were observed very rarely across donors, whereas some public TCRs were present in many individuals.

Comments on this clone: The antigen it binds to is not known. No much larger clone exists at a distance of one base, and base qualities are not known.

In total, approximately 610 healthy bone marrow donors made up the cohort. At the time of sampling, every cohort member was nominally healthy, though immune exposures that went unrecorded were likely present. The donor was CMV seropositive and belonged to the group of a few hundred seropositive cohort members. Every donor gave a peripheral blood sample, and the peripheral blood mononuclear cells from that sample were used for TCR beta sequencing. Genomic DNA extraction from the blood cell samples was performed with the Qiagen DNeasy Blood Extraction Kit. Sequencing was done on a sample of PBMCs. This receptor was obtained from a woman aged 40 to 50 in good health and CMV-seropositive. The sequence links TRBV28 to TRBJ2-1; no D gene can be assigned with confidence. The DNA is TGTGCCAGCAGTCCTACGAGCTCCTACAATGAGCAGTTCTTC. Translation gives CASSPTSSYNEQFF. The variable domain in full, with residues beyond the CDR3 obtained from the reference TRBV28 and TRBJ2-1 genes, is DVKVTQSSRYLVKRTGEKVFLECVQDMDHENMFWYRQDPGLGLRLIYFSYDVKMKEKGDIPEGYSVSREKKERFSLILESASTNQTSMYLCASSPTSSYNEQFFGPGTRLTVL.